This TCR beta chain was identified in a study of blood T cells in healthy people across ages. Study-wide results and limits: Correlation between TCR beta diversity and naive T cell percentage was strong.

Extraction of total RNA produced a minimum of 5.5 micrograms from each sample. Primed by a sample-barcoded 5' primer and a J-beta primer mix, a second PCR proceeded for 7 to 11 cycles. Researchers report that each sample yielded at least 3 million CDR3-containing paired-end reads. From the 5' RACE reads, TCRdb called clonotypes with MiXCR, one entry per CDR3 protein. The data contain approximately 900,000 distinct CDR3 sequences, roughly 28% of them singletons. Ten or more counts support this clonotype. Its matching antigen is unknown. In addition, the sample was reused for a study of T cells of mothers and their children.

The sample taken for sequencing was blood. This receptor was obtained from a woman aged 35 to 49 in good health.

The DNA for the CDR3 is TGTGCCAGCAGCTCGGGACTCCCCGGGGATACGCAGTATTTT. Translating gives CASSSGLPGDTQYF. J is TRBJ2-3 and V is TRBV7-2, with D possibly matching TRBD2 (6 bases). V lost 4 bases and J lost 6, with 14 bases in between. This CDR3 has 14 residues. Germline CDR1 and CDR2: SGHTA and FQGNSA.